Shown below are 22 T cell receptor beta chains from a single sample sequenced in a study of response to subunit inactivated influenza vaccine. TCRdb re-derived calls from the RT-PCR reads in MiXCR, one entry per CDR3 protein. The sample has around 520,000 distinct CDR3 sequences, about an eighth seen once; the top ten hold more than 8.5%. This material consisted of PBMCs from blood, taken on the day of vaccination. These receptors came from a man aged 50 to 59 who received an inactivated influenza vaccine.

The rearrangement links TRBV4-2 to TRBJ1-6, with 8 positions matching TRBD1. The V gene's germline CDR1 is LGHNA and CDR2 YNFKEQ. Unmatched junction bases numbered 9, after V lost 2 bases and J lost 0 bases. The CDR3 loop spans 19 amino acids. The DNA for the CDR3 is TGTGCCAGCAGCCAACACCGGGACAGGTCTCGCTCCTATAATTCACCCCTCCACTTT. Amino acids: CASSQHRDRSRSYNSPLHF.

The chain employs TRBV11-2 and TRBJ2-3; a possible D gene is TRBD2 (5 bases). The CDR3 spans 12 residues. Germline CDR1 reads SGHAT; CDR2 reads FQNNGV. V was pared by 7 bases and J by 5 bases, with 10 bases between. The CDR3 bases are TGTGCCAGCACCCCAGGAGGAGATACGCAGTATTTT. This codes for CASTPGGDTQYF.

The CDR3 DNA is TGCAGTGCTGGCATAAGACTAGCCCGCAGCGGGCAGTTCTTC. Its translation is CSAGIRLARSGQFF. This chain uses TRBV20-1 with TRBJ2-1; 7 bases are shared with TRBD2. Germline assignment: CDR1 DFQATT and CDR2 SNEGSKA (reference sequence). The CDR3 is made up of 14 amino acids. V shed 5 bases and J 12 bases; nucleotides not matched to a gene: 16.

The J gene is TRBJ2-7, the V gene TRBV28; no clear D. The germline V gene encodes CDR1 MDHEN and CDR2 SYDVKM. The length of the CDR3 is 12 residues. V was clipped by 6 bases and J by 1 base, with 7 bases between them. In DNA form, the CDR3 reads TGTGCCAGCAGCTGGATTTCCTACGAGCAGTACTTC. Its protein product is CASSWISYEQYF.

This clonotype was observed at least ten times. The chain joins TRBV7-2 to TRBJ2-4; D perhaps matches TRBD2 (6 bases). This CDR3 region has 12 residues. Trimming cost V 5 bases and J 7 bases, with 9 bases left between them. Per germline, CDR1 SGHTA and CDR2 FQGNSA. The CDR3 spells CASSLRGNIQYF. In nucleotides, the CDR3 is TGTGCCAGCAGCCTACGGGGGAACATTCAGTACTTC.

This clonotype was detected many times. V gene TRBV6-1 combines with J gene TRBJ2-4; TRBD1 matches 8 bases. CDR1 and CDR2 from the germline V gene are MNHNS and SASEGT. The CDR3 runs 15 residues. With 6 bases clipped from V and 8 bases from J, the junction kept 12 bases outside the gene matches. The CDR3 is CASRLQTGVLDIQYF. CDR3 nucleotides: TGTGCCAGCAGACTTCAGACAGGGGTTTTGGACATTCAGTACTTC.

This clonotype was observed a few times. V is TRBV10-3 and J is TRBJ2-5; 8 bases are a match to TRBD2. Per the germline V gene, CDR1 is ENHRY and CDR2 is SYGVKD. The CDR3 contains 14 residues. The V segment lost 10 bases and the J segment 5 bases; nucleotides outside the gene matches: 12. The DNA for the CDR3 is TGTGCCACACAGCGGGGGTTAAGTATTGAGACCCAGTACTTC. It is translated as CATQRGLSIETQYF.

This chain joins TRBV27 and TRBJ2-7; either TRBD1 or TRBD2 may fit D (6 bases each). Trimming took 5 bases from V and 0 from J, leaving 23 bases between them. Looked up from germline, CDR1 is MNHEY and CDR2 is SMNVEV (reference sequence). The CDR3 runs 18 residues. As DNA, the CDR3 is TGTGCCAGCAGTCACAGGTTGGGGGGCCAGGGAAGCTCCTACGAGCAGTACTTC. It specifies CASSHRLGGQGSSYEQYF.

The rearrangement joins TRBV20-1 to TRBJ2-7, with 8 bases lining up with TRBD1. Trimming at V came to 4 bases and at J to 1 base, leaving 6 bases not matched to a gene. The germline V gene has CDR1 DFQATT and CDR2 SNEGSKA (reference sequence). This CDR3 is 14 amino acids long. The CDR3 loop is CSAKPGTGSYEQYF. The CDR3 DNA follows: TGCAGTGCTAAGCCCGGGACAGGTTCCTACGAGCAGTACTTC.

The chain joins TRBV27 to TRBJ2-3; D might be TRBD1 or TRBD2, each matching 5 bases. The germline gives CDR1 MNHEY, CDR2 SMNVEV (reference sequence). The CDR3 has 14 amino acids. Deletions cut 2 bases from V and 8 bases from J, with 14 bases between. CDR3 sequence (DNA): TGTGCCAGCAGTTTAGAGGGGCCCTGGACTACGCAGTATTTT. Amino acid sequence: CASSLEGPWTTQYF.

This clonotype was seen a few times. V and J are TRBV15 and TRBJ2-2; D gene ambiguous. Trimming stripped 1 base from V and 3 bases from J, with 12 bases between. The germline V gene encodes CDR1 LNHNV and CDR2 YYDKDF (reference sequence). The CDR3 is made up of 16 amino acids. Here the CDR3 reads CATSRAVGQDTGELFF. The CDR3 DNA is TGTGCCACCAGCAGAGCGGTTGGGCAAGACACCGGGGAGCTGTTTTTT.

This chain links TRBV20-1 with TRBJ2-3, with TRBD1 matching over 9 bases. The V and J ends lost 2 bases and 0 bases, in that order; junction bases with no gene match: 12. The CDR3 is 18 amino acids. Germline-derived CDR1 and CDR2 are DFQATT and SNEGSKA (reference sequence). The CDR3 bases are TGCAGTGCTAGACCTCCCGGGACAGGGATGACGAGCACAGATACGCAGTATTTT. Translating it yields CSARPPGTGMTSTDTQYF.

This clonotype was seen a few times. CDR3 nucleotides: TGTGCCAGCAGCTTAGCCGGCCTAGCGGGAGCTAATGAGCAGTTCTTC. It codes for CASSLAGLAGANEQFF. The rearrangement links TRBV11-2 to TRBJ2-1; 10 positions match TRBD2. V lost 1 base and J lost 7; bases outside the gene matches: 7. Germline V lookup: CDR1 SGHAT, CDR2 FQNNGV. There are 16 residues in the CDR3.

This clonotype has just a few counts. The CDR3 loop is CSGRNRGNTDTQYF. The DNA for the CDR3 is TGCAGCGGTCGAAACAGGGGGAACACAGATACGCAGTATTTT. The chain links TRBV29-1 to TRBJ2-3; TRBD1 aligns across 8 bases. CDR3 length equals 14 residues. CDR1 and CDR2 from the germline V gene are SQVTM and ANQGSEA. Trimming removed 7 bases from V and 2 bases from J; junction bases left unmatched: 8.

The V and J genes are TRBV24-1 and TRBJ2-2; D gene ambiguous. Germline V lookup: CDR1 KGHDR, CDR2 SFDVKD. The CDR3 consists of 13 residues. The V end was cut by 5 bases, the J end by 6 bases, with 9 bases between. CDR3 residues: CATSASIAGELFF. The CDR3, as DNA: TGTGCCACCAGTGCTTCTATAGCCGGGGAGCTGTTTTTT.

The chain combines TRBV28 with TRBJ1-1, with D perhaps TRBD1 (5 bases). V was clipped by 3 bases and J by 1 base, with 18 bases between them. The germline V gene has CDR1 MDHEN and CDR2 SYDVKM. The CDR3 is 17 amino acids. The CDR3 region is CASSFPVGEPENTEAFF. The CDR3 coding sequence is TGTGCCAGCAGTTTCCCGGTGGGGGAACCCGAGAACACTGAAGCTTTCTTT. Full variable domain (outside the CDR3, taken from reference TRBV28 and TRBJ1-1): DVKVTQSSRYLVKRTGEKVFLECVQDMDHENMFWYRQDPGLGLRLIYFSYDVKMKEKGDIPEGYSVSREKKERFSLILESASTNQTSMYLCASSFPVGEPENTEAFFGQGTRLTVV.

V and J are TRBV7-9 and TRBJ2-3; 9 nucleotides align to TRBD2. V lost 5 bases and J lost 2; bases outside the gene matches: 8. The germline V gene encodes CDR1 SEHNR and CDR2 FQNEAQ (reference sequence). This CDR3 is 16 amino acids long. The DNA of the CDR3 is TGTGCCAGCAGCACAGCGGGAGGAGGGGCCACAGATACGCAGTATTTT. This translates into CASSTAGGGATDTQYF. The full variable domain, with the rest looked up from reference TRBV7-9 and TRBJ2-3, is DTGVSQNPRHKITKRGQNVTFRCDPISEHNRLYWYRQTLGQGPEFLTYFQNEAQLEKSRLLSDRFSAERPKGSFSTLEIQRTEQGDSAMYLCASSTAGGGATDTQYFGPGTRLTVL.

This clonotype was seen at least ten times. The V gene is TRBV7-9, the J gene TRBJ2-3, with TRBD2 as a possible D gene (6 bases). The CDR3 extends over 15 amino acids. Germline V gene sequence: CDR1 SEHNR, CDR2 FQNEAQ (reference sequence). With 4 bases removed from V and 7 bases from J, the gap between germline ends came to 18 bases. The CDR3 spells CASSSRTGVGNTQYF. The CDR3 nucleotides read TGTGCCAGCAGCTCTCGGACGGGGGTCGGGAATACGCAGTATTTT.

This clonotype was recorded many times. The chain has TRBV29-1 and TRBJ2-7, with 8 bases matching TRBD1. V was clipped by 7 bases and J by 4 bases; unmatched bases: 3. Germline-derived CDR1 and CDR2 are SQVTM and ANQGSEA. CDR3 length equals 11 residues. The DNA for the CDR3 is TGCAGCGGCTGGACAGGGTACGAGCAGTACTTC. This sequence encodes CSGWTGYEQYF.

This chain joins TRBV15 and TRBJ2-5, with TRBD1 as a possible D gene (6 bases). CDR3 length equals 12 residues. Germline CDR1 reads LNHNV; CDR2 reads YYDKDF (reference sequence). V lost 0 bases to trimming and J lost 14 bases, with 13 bases between them. CDR3 loop: CATSRDFGTSYF. The DNA for the CDR3 is TGTGCCACCAGCAGAGATTTTGGGACAAGCTACTTC.

This clonotype occurred many times. The chain uses TRBV6-4 and TRBJ2-7; possibly TRBD1 or TRBD2 for D (5 bases each). Germline V CDR1 and CDR2: MRHNA, SNTAGT. The CDR3 covers 13 residues. V gave up 4 bases and J gave up 3 bases, with 10 bases separating them. The CDR3 region has the DNA TGTGCCAGCAGTGTGGGACCTAACTACGAGCAGTACTTC. Translating gives CASSVGPNYEQYF.

This chain uses TRBV1 with TRBJ2-7; TRBD2, the D gene given by the table, was not confirmed from the DNA. TRBV1 is an annotated pseudogene. This CDR3 comprises 19 residues. The CDR3 is CTAPGNPNRLAGPSYEQYF. The CDR3 DNA is TGCACCGCTCCGGGGAATCCCAATCGGCTAGCGGGACCCTCCTACGAGCAGTACTTC.